A single sample is the source of the 8 T cell receptor beta chains below, sequenced in a study of PD-1 blockade in classical Hodgkin lymphoma. The table came from immunoSEQ multiplex PCR; TCRdb's copy has only in-frame clones and leaves some out. The data hold roughly 51,000 clones, with under 80% observed a single time. Time point specified: cycle 4 day 1 (C4D1), after six to seven weeks of nivolumab. Exposure to brentuximab vedotin varied, and each patient had relapsed following autologous stem cell transplantation. This specimen consisted of peripheral blood mononuclear cells (PBMCs), obtained before the fourth cycle of nivolumab. The receptors here all came from a human donor with classical Hodgkin lymphoma.

V usage is TRBV9 and J usage is TRBJ1-4; 7 nucleotides match TRBD1. Looked up from germline, CDR1 is SGDLS and CDR2 is YYNGEE. J lost 7 bases, V lost 3 bases, and 15 bases had no gene match. The CDR3 totals 17 residues. The CDR3 spells CASSGGTADPTGEKLFF. The CDR3 bases are TGTGCCAGCAGCGGCGGGACAGCCGACCCTACGGGTGAAAAACTGTTTTTT. The full variable domain, completed using reference TRBV9 and TRBJ1-4, is DSGVTQTPKHLITATGQRVTLRCSPRSGDLSVYWYQQSLDQGLQFLIQYYNGEERAKGNILERFSAQQFPDLHSELNLSSLELGDSALYFCASSGGTADPTGEKLFFGSGTQLSVL.

This rearrangement joins TRBV21-1 to TRBJ2-3; the tabulated D call, TRBD2, remains unverified against the DNA. TRBV21-1 is assigned pseudogene status. The CDR3 has 21 residues. CDR3 DNA sequence: TGTGCCAGCAGCAAAGAGCGTAGGTATAGCGGGAGGGCCCGGAGCACAGATACGCAGTATTTT. Translating it yields CASSKERRYSGRARSTDTQYF.

The chain employs TRBV28 and TRBJ1-5; weak D call: TRBD1 (6 bases). This CDR3 is built from 16 residues. Looked up from germline, CDR1 is MDHEN and CDR2 is SYDVKM. V was clipped by 2 bases and J by 7 bases, with 18 bases between them. CDR3 nucleotides: TGTGCCAGCAGTTTAGGGATGGGAGGGGGAAGCCAGCCCCAGCATTTT. Translation: CASSLGMGGGSQPQHF. Variable domain in full (rest from reference TRBV28 and TRBJ1-5): DVKVTQSSRYLVKRTGEKVFLECVQDMDHENMFWYRQDPGLGLRLIYFSYDVKMKEKGDIPEGYSVSREKKERFSLILESASTNQTSMYLCASSLGMGGGSQPQHFGDGTRLSIL.

The chain has TRBV11-3 and TRBJ2-1; 9 bases are shared with TRBD2. The V and J ends lost 1 base and 7 bases, in that order; junction bases with no gene match: 8. The CDR3 covers 16 residues. Germline loops: CDR1 SGHNT, CDR2 YENEEA. The CDR3 loop reads CASSLGLAGKRNEQFF. CDR3 nucleotide sequence: TGTGCCAGCAGCTTAGGGCTAGCGGGAAAGAGAAATGAGCAGTTCTTC.

This clone occurred a few times. The J gene is TRBJ1-2, the V gene TRBV2; D may be TRBD1 (6 bases). CDR1 is SNHLY and CDR2 is FYNNEI in the germline V gene. The CDR3 length is 13 residues. Trimming left V 2 bases short and J 6 bases short, with 10 bases between. In nucleotides, the CDR3 is TGTGCCAGCAGTGAAAGGACAGTGCATGGCTACACCTTC. Translating it yields CASSERTVHGYTF.

This rearrangement joins TRBV7-6 to TRBJ1-4, with 11 nucleotides matching TRBD1. This CDR3 spans 14 amino acids. Germline V gene data show CDR1 as SGHVS and CDR2 as FNYEAQ. J gave up 7 bases and V 4 bases, and 2 bases lay outside the gene matches. CDR3 DNA: TGTGCCAGCAGCTACGGGACAGGGGGTGAAAAACTGTTTTTT. Protein sequence: CASSYGTGGEKLFF.

V usage is TRBV9 and J usage is TRBJ2-7; either TRBD1 or TRBD2 may supply D (5 bases each). In germline, CDR1 is SGDLS, CDR2 YYNGEE. CDR3 size: 14 residues. The ends were cut back, 1 base at V and 2 bases at J, with 10 bases in the middle. CDR3 protein: CASSVQADTYEQYF. CDR3 sequence (DNA): TGTGCCAGCAGCGTACAAGCGGACACCTACGAGCAGTACTTC.

The V and J genes are TRBV7-8 and TRBJ2-7, with 7 bases identical to TRBD2. V shed 4 bases, J shed 3 bases, and the junction held 12 bases outside the gene matches. Germline V gives CDR1 SGHVS, CDR2 FQNEAQ. The CDR3 consists of 16 residues. The CDR3 sequence is CASSSFHRDYRYEQYF. CDR3 bases: TGTGCCAGCAGCTCATTCCACCGGGACTACCGCTACGAGCAGTACTTC. Full variable domain (remainder filled in from reference TRBV7-8 and TRBJ2-7): GAGVSQSPRYKVAKRGQDVALRCDPISGHVSLFWYQQALGQGPEFLTYFQNEAQLDKSGLPSDRFFAERPEGSVSTLKIQRTQQEDSAVYLCASSSFHRDYRYEQYFGPGTRLTVT.